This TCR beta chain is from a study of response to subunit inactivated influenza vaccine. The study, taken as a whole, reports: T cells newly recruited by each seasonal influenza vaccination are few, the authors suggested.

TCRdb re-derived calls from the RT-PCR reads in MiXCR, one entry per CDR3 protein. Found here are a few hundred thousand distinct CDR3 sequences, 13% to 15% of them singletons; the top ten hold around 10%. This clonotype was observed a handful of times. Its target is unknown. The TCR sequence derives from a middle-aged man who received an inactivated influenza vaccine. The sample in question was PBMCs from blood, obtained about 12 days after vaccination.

CDR3 in DNA: TGCGCCAGCAGCTTCGGTCTGTCACTAGCGGGAGGAAGTAGCCATGAGCAGTTCTTC. Its translation is CASSFGLSLAGGSSHEQFF. The chain uses TRBV5-1 and TRBJ2-1; 12 nucleotides line up with TRBD2. The CDR3 contains 19 residues. Germline CDR1 and CDR2: SGHRS and YFSETQ. V shed 2 bases, J shed 8 bases, and the junction held 17 bases outside the gene matches.